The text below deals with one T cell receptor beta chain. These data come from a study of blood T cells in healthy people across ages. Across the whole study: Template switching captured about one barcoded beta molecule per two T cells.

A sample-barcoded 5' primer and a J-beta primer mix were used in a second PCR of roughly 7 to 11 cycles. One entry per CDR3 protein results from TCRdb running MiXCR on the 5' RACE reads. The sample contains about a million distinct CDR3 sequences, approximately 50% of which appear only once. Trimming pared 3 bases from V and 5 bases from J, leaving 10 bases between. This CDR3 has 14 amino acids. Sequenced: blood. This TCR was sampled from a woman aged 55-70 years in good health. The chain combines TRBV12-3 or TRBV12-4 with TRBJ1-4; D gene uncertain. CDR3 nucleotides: TGTGCCAGCAGTTTGGTAGGGAACAATGAAAAACTGTTTTTT. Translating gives CASSLVGNNEKLFF.